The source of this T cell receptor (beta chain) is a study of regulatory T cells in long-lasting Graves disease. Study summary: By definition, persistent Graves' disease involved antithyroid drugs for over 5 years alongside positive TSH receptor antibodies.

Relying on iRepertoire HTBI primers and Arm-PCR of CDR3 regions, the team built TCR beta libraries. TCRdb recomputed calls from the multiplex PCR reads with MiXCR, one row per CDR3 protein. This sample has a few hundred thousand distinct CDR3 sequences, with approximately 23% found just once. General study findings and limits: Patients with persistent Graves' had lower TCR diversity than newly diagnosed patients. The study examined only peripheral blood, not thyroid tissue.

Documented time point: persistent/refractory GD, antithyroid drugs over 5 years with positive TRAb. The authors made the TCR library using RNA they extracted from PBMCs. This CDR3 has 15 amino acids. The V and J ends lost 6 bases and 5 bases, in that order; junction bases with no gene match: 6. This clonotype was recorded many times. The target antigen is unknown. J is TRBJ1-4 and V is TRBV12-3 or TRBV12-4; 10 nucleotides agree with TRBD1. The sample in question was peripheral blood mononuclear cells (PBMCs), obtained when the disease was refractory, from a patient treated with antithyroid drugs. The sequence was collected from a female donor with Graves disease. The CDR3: CASSYGQGGNEKLFF. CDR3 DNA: TGTGCCAGCAGCTACGGACAGGGGGGAAATGAAAAACTGTTTTTT.